This is a list of T cell receptor beta chains from one sample in a study of T cells after yellow fever vaccination. TCRdb redid the calling of the 5' RACE reads with MiXCR, one entry per CDR3 protein. The profile shows a few hundred thousand distinct CDR3 sequences, roughly 3.5% of them singletons. Sample: PBMCs, taken on the day of the yellow fever booster vaccination. Receptor source: a young man who received the YFV17D yellow fever vaccine. Each CDR3 is given with its conserved first and last residue. The order of the fields is clone size, V gene, CDR3 protein. Some rows mark clone size as missing; the rest say once, few, many or name a class of expanded clone.

many	TRBV7-9	CASSSMVSTNEKLFF
few	TRBV10-3	CAISENGPTVTGEMFF
NA	TRBV20-1	CSASRGPGNSPLHF
few	TRBV6-5	CASIPRLASDEQFF
many	TRBV4-3	CASSQGQASSYEQYF
many	TRBV7-6	CASSWGNLNTEAFF
NA	TRBV3-1	CASSQWTGIGDEQYF
NA	TRBV4-3	CASSQVGLSTGELFF
NA	TRBV18	CASSPEYLSTDTQYF
many	TRBV27	CASSPIAPYEQYF
many	TRBV5-6	CASSFFRSSYNEQFF
few	TRBV28	CASSLVMEGYTF
few	TRBV20-1	CSARGGAIPIDEQFF
few	TRBV10-3	CAIGRTELYGYTF
NA	TRBV4-2	CASSRGENYGYTF
NA	TRBV28	CASSRGVAIDTDTQYF
few	TRBV13	CASSLNRGLTPGANVLTF
few	TRBV12-3/TRBV12-4	CASSGLLGGELFF
NA	TRBV29-1	CSVGWSTDTQYF
many	TRBV12-3/TRBV12-4	CASSNRDTQYF
many	TRBV6-5	CASSYSPERAAETQYF
few	TRBV28	CASSQRAGTEAFF
NA	TRBV10-2	CASSLGVGGTDTQYF
few	TRBV7-9	CASSLGTSGRTDTQYF